This record covers a single T cell receptor (beta chain). Original handling: From reference gene primer amplification, estimates of nucleated cell counts were derived. TCRdb keeps only in-frame clones here, not all; method: immunoSEQ multiplex PCR. That table gives V, J and clone size, and the DNA gave D and trimming. The data hold 90,000 to 130,000 clones, with 88% observed a single time. Germline CDR1 is MNHEY and CDR2 is SVGEGT. The CDR3 runs to 14 residues. Trimming removed 4 bases from V and 3 bases from J; junction bases left unmatched: 3. This sample stems from a study of blood T cell repertoires in COVID-19. The wider study: COVID-19 samples from acute and convalescent phases originated in the United States, Italy and Spain. Sample material is recorded as cDNA or gDNA derived from T cells, B-cell-depleted T cells, or PBMCs.

This receptor was identified in a woman between 45 and 65 years old with acute or convalescent COVID-19. Sample: peripheral blood. The chain uses TRBV6-2 or TRBV6-3 and TRBJ2-3; 8 bases match TRBD2. The CDR3 loop is CASSLAGGTDTQYF. CDR3 sequence (DNA): TGTGCCAGCAGTTTGGCGGGAGGAACAGATACGCAGTATTTT.